The entry below gives a single T cell receptor beta chain sequence along with its context. The antigen is undetermined. From the 5' RACE reads, TCRdb called clonotypes with MiXCR, one entry per CDR3 protein. This sample has hundreds of thousands of distinct CDR3 sequences, with 15% to 20% found just once. These data come from a study of T-cell memory formation after mild COVID-19. The CDR3 extends over 15 amino acids. CDR1 and CDR2 from the germline V gene are SGHDT and YYEEEE. The V gene end was trimmed by 0 bases and the J gene end by 4 bases; junction bases not matched to a gene: 6. Findings of the study overall: CD4+ contracting clones were mainly CM and EM; CD8+ ones, EMRA.

The sequencing input was PBMCs or a T cell subset sorted from them (not recorded which). The chain uses TRBV5-6 and TRBJ1-1; 7 bases align to TRBD1. This clonotype was sampled from an adult woman who had mild COVID-19 (a few samples of this study predate the infection). Cell type and time point are not known. CDR3 sequence (DNA): TGTGCCAGCAGCTTGGCTTTGGGGACAGTCACTGAAGCTTTCTTT. This gives the protein CASSLALGTVTEAFF.